This T cell receptor (beta chain) was observed in a study of T cell responses to AZD1222 COVID-19 vaccine listed by TCRdb under 2021. Describing the broader study: AZD1222 recipients given second doses at about 4 weeks or at about 12 weeks were pooled, since spike-specific TCR depth and breadth were not found to differ between the two schedules. TCR sequencing was performed for over 230 trial participants, of whom about 200 were given two doses of AZD1222 and around 26 were given two doses of MenACWY control vaccine. Trial participants were enrolled by age into subgroups of 18-55, 56-69 and 70-plus years, and about 150, 27 and 61 TCR-sequenced participants, respectively, were included in these subgroups.

The CDR3 regions of human TCRbeta chains were analyzed by immunosequencing. Per the original workflow: Repertoire TCRs were matched against a reference library of SARS-CoV-2-specific TCRs generated with the MIRA antigen-specificity platform. Breadth was defined as the fraction of unique TCRs that were SARS-CoV-2-associated, and depth was defined as the fraction of total T cells that were SARS-CoV-2-associated. Using the MIRA data, each spike-specific TCR was mapped to the spike region that the TCR reacts to and placed in a CD4 or CD8 class. Log10-transformed breadth and depth values were compared by one-way ANOVA with Sidak's multiple comparisons tests. The source is immuneACCESS, and TCRdb retained only in-frame sequences with V and J called. Part of the clones is not carried over; for the studies checked, unresolved V genes explain less than half of this, and the remainder is unexplained. That table furnishes V, J and clone size, whereas the DNA furnished D and trimming. This sample gives 130,000 to 150,000 clones in total; approximately 94% of them show up just once. The ten largest clones represent 1.5% to 2% of the sample.

At the junction V is shortened by 5 bases and J by 2 bases, with 13 bases in between. Spanning cysteine to phenylalanine, the CDR3 consists of 15 amino acids. The sequence is cut down to CDR3 DNA, 45 bases in frame from base 1. The germline V gene sets CDR1 to SGHRS and CDR2 to YFSETQ. On this clone: Its antigen is still unknown. No base quality information exists; no much larger clone differs at one position.

The time point label, as the study defines it: baseline before first vaccination. Vaccinee samples were obtained from the UK trials COV001 and COV002, which included a single-blind randomized controlled phase 2/3 trial of AZD1222 (ChAdOx1 nCoV-19) in healthy adults. Trial participant PBMC samples were collected at day 0 and day 28 after the second dose for TCRbeta chain sequencing. Study-wide findings and limitations: In the small 56-69-year group, the increase in depth fell short of significance, most likely because of low power. Spike-specific TCR breadth and depth rose significantly after two AZD1222 doses compared with day 0 and with MenACWY recipients. Conclusions about previously exposed vaccinees were limited because only a handful of AZD1222 recipients were SARS-CoV-2 seropositive at baseline. Most participants were white British and females outnumbered males, and the authors suggested that clonal diversity may have been underestimated. Nearly half of unique spike-specific TCRs reportedly recognized epitopes outside regions mutated in the B.1.351 and B.1.1.7 variants. CD4 TCRs associated with the vaccine covered the entire spike protein, and the dominant responses were in regions 160-218 and 743-854. Because no day 14 peak-response samples were available, repertoires were characterized only after the peak T cell response.

The chain joins TRBV5-1 to TRBJ1-4, with a tentative D gene TRBD1 over 6 matching bases. The sequencing here drew on peripheral blood, taken on day 0 of AZD1222 vaccination. The receptor was derived from an adult in good health. At the DNA level, the sequence is TGCGCCAGCAGACAGGGTTTTGGGACTAATGAAAAACTGTTTTTT. It translates to CASRQGFGTNEKLFF.